The next 18 T cell receptor beta chains were all read from a single sample in a study of blood T cell repertoires in COVID-19. Using immunoSEQ multiplex PCR, the repertoire was profiled, and TCRdb retains in-frame clones only, with some absent. Of about 90,000 clones detected, 90% appear once; the ten largest clones hold 4.5% to 5.5%. The sample comprised peripheral blood. Receptor source: a man over 45 with acute or convalescent COVID-19.

This clone has only one observation. This chain connects TRBV18 to TRBJ1-4, with D maybe TRBD1 (6 bases). The V and J ends lost 5 bases and 8 bases respectively, with 18 bases between them. CDR1 is KGHSH and CDR2 is LQKENI in the germline V gene. CDR3 length: 15 residues. CDR3 amino acids: CASSMSGGTNEKLFF. CDR3 sequence (DNA): TGTGCCAGCTCAATGAGCGGGGGCACGAACGAAAAACTGTTTTTT.

This clone has more than one count but fewer than ten. The genes are TRBV4-1 and TRBJ2-1; 8 bases are shared with TRBD1. The V and J ends lost 3 bases and 6 bases, in that order; junction bases with no gene match: 10. The CDR3 consists of 16 residues. Looked up from germline, CDR1 is MGHRA and CDR2 is YSYEKL. In DNA, the CDR3 is TGCGCCAGCAGCCAGCAGGGGGCGCGGCTTTTCAATGAGCAGTTCTTC. It is translated as CASSQQGARLFNEQFF.

This clone was counted once. This rearrangement joins TRBV6-5 to TRBJ1-3; 8 bases fit TRBD1. The CDR3 has 15 residues. The V gene's germline CDR1 is MNHEY and CDR2 SVGAGI. The V and J ends lost 6 bases and 3 bases, in that order; junction bases with no gene match: 7. The CDR3 DNA reads as TGTGCCAGCAGAAACAGGGGGGCGGTTGGAAACACCATATATTTT. This gives the protein CASRNRGAVGNTIYF.

This clone showed up just once. The chain links TRBV9 to TRBJ2-1; the D is unclear. Germline assignment: CDR1 SGDLS and CDR2 YYNGEE. The CDR3 extends over 13 amino acids. Trimming took 1 base from V and 7 from J, leaving 9 bases between them. The CDR3 protein is CASSVSTRNEQFF. Written as DNA, the CDR3 is TGTGCCAGCAGCGTATCTACGCGGAATGAGCAGTTCTTC.

Here the CDR3 DNA reads TGTGCCACCAGCAGGGTGGGACAGACCTACGAGCAGTACTTC. It is translated as CATSRVGQTYEQYF. The chain employs TRBV15 and TRBJ2-7, with 7 nucleotides matching TRBD1. CDR1 is LNHNV, CDR2 YYDKDF, per germline (reference sequence). The CDR3 consists of 14 residues. V shed 3 bases, J shed 2 bases, and the junction held 4 bases outside the gene matches.

The chain is built from TRBV11-2 and TRBJ2-5; TRBD2 matches 11 bases. Germline V gene data show CDR1 as SGHAT and CDR2 as FQNNGV. V lost 0 bases and J lost 5; bases outside the gene matches: 2. CDR3 length equals 15 residues. The CDR3 coding sequence is TGTGCCAGCAGCTTAGAACTAGCGGGAGTTGAGACCCAGTACTTC. It codes for CASSLELAGVETQYF. The full variable domain, with the rest looked up from reference TRBV11-2 and TRBJ2-5, is EAGVAQSPRYKIIEKRQSVAFWCNPISGHATLYWYQQILGQGPKLLIQFQNNGVVDDSQLPKDRFSAERLKGVDSTLKIQPAKLEDSAVYLCASSLELAGVETQYFGPGTRLLVL.

The chain joins TRBV7-2 to TRBJ1-1; the D gene is possibly TRBD1 (6 bases). This CDR3 has 12 amino acids. Trimming cost V 6 bases and J 7 bases, with 12 bases left between them. Germline V lookup: CDR1 SGHTA, CDR2 FQGNSA. The chain's CDR3 is CASRNTGSEAFF. CDR3 DNA: TGTGCCAGCAGAAACACAGGGAGTGAAGCTTTCTTT.

V is TRBV5-1 and J is TRBJ1-2; 7 nucleotides agree with TRBD1. The junction had 15 bases not matched to a gene; V was cut back by 0 bases and J by 4 bases. The V gene's germline CDR1 is SGHRS and CDR2 YFSETQ. This CDR3 is built from 18 residues. As DNA, the CDR3 is TGCGCCAGCAGCTTGGTTGGGGACAGTCTCACCGTGGGCTATGGCTACACCTTC. This sequence encodes CASSLVGDSLTVGYGYTF.

The chain carries TRBV3-1 (or the pseudogene TRBV3-2) and TRBJ2-1; tentative D call: TRBD2 (6 bases). Trimming took off 6 bases at V and 9 bases at J, with 9 bases between the two ends. Germline lookup yields CDR1 LGHDT and CDR2 YNNKEL (reference sequence). CDR3 size: 11 residues. The CDR3 DNA reads as TGTGCCAGCAGGCTAGCGCTTGAGCAGTTCTTC. Its protein product is CASRLALEQFF.

The chain joins TRBV5-1 to TRBJ2-5, with D tentatively TRBD2 (6 bases). Germline V gives CDR1 SGHRS, CDR2 YFSETQ. Trimming pared 0 bases from V and 4 bases from J, leaving 13 bases between. The CDR3 has 15 amino acids. The CDR3 DNA reads as TGCGCCAGCAGCTTGGCCCCGGGGACTGGAGAGACCCAGTACTTC. Translation gives CASSLAPGTGETQYF.

This clone has just a few counts. The J gene is TRBJ1-1, the V gene TRBV18; TRBD1 aligns across 12 bases. Germline V gene lookup returns CDR1 KGHSH and CDR2 LQKENI. The CDR3 sequence is 15 residues long. The V and J ends lost 5 bases and 4 bases, in that order; junction bases with no gene match: 5. CDR3 in amino acids: CASSGMGQGATEAFF. DNA of the CDR3: TGTGCCAGCTCAGGAATGGGACAGGGGGCCACTGAAGCTTTCTTT.

The genes are TRBV14 and TRBJ2-7; 13 bases agree with TRBD2. J was trimmed by 2 bases and V by 2 bases; bases with no gene match: 6. This CDR3 is built from 17 residues. In germline, CDR1 is SGHDN, CDR2 FVKESK. CDR3 nucleotide sequence: TGTGCCAGCAGCCAAAGAGGACTAGCGGGAGACCCCTACGAGCAGTACTTC. Amino acid sequence: CASSQRGLAGDPYEQYF.

The chain has TRBV10-2 and TRBJ2-7, with D possibly matching TRBD1 (5 bases). With 8 bases removed from V and 1 base from J, the gap between germline ends came to 9 bases. Germline V gives CDR1 WSHSY, CDR2 SAAADI. The CDR3 has 12 amino acids. CDR3 amino acids: CASGSGSYEQYF. The CDR3 DNA reads as TGCGCCAGCGGATCAGGGTCCTACGAGCAGTACTTC.

This rearrangement joins TRBV5-3 to TRBJ1-4; 8 bases are a match to TRBD1. TRBV5-3 carries the ORF label, with uncertain function. This CDR3 is 16 amino acids long. V lost 4 bases and J lost 3; bases outside the gene matches: 8. CDR3 coding DNA: TGTGCCAGAAGCCCGACAGGGGAAGCGGCTAATGAAAAACTGTTTTTT. This codes for CARSPTGEAANEKLFF.

The chain combines TRBV7-9 with TRBJ2-5; possibly TRBD1 for D (6 bases). Germline V gives CDR1 SEHNR, CDR2 FQNEAQ (reference sequence). This CDR3 region has 16 residues. The V end was cut by 4 bases, the J end by 4 bases, with 19 bases between. The CDR3 sequence: CASSSTQGLGTETQYF. In nucleotides, the CDR3 is TGTGCCAGCAGCTCCACACAGGGATTAGGCACAGAGACCCAGTACTTC. Full variable domain (remainder filled in from reference TRBV7-9 and TRBJ2-5): DTGVSQNPRHKITKRGQNVTFRCDPISEHNRLYWYRQTLGQGPEFLTYFQNEAQLEKSRLLSDRFSAERPKGSFSTLEIQRTEQGDSAMYLCASSSTQGLGTETQYFGPGTRLLVL.

The rearrangement links TRBV19 to TRBJ2-2, with 7 bases that match TRBD1. V trimming: 4 bases; J trimming: 5 bases; junction bases outside the gene matches: 10. This CDR3 spans 16 amino acids. Germline assignment: CDR1 LNHDA and CDR2 SQIVND (reference sequence). Here the CDR3 reads CASSTTGEVTTGELFF. CDR3 bases: TGTGCCAGTAGTACTACAGGGGAAGTAACAACCGGGGAGCTGTTTTTT.

The V gene is TRBV19, the J gene TRBJ1-2, with TRBD1 identical over 10 bases. Losses at the gene ends were 9 bases for V and 0 bases for J; bases not matched to a gene: 25. CDR3 length equals 21 residues. The germline V gene has CDR1 LNHDA and CDR2 SQIVND (reference sequence). The CDR3 DNA follows: TGTGCCAGGGACGGGTATAATCGGGGACAGGGGCGGGGTCGGGCTAACTATGGCTACACCTTC. It translates to CARDGYNRGQGRGRANYGYTF.

The rearrangement uses TRBV30 and TRBJ1-1; TRBD1 agrees at 7 bases. The germline V gene has CDR1 GTSNPN and CDR2 SVGIG (reference sequence). The CDR3 contains 12 residues. Trimming took 3 bases from V and 4 from J; bases not matched to a gene: 2. CDR3 in amino acids: CAWSAGGTEAFF. CDR3 in DNA: TGTGCCTGGAGCGCAGGGGGCACTGAAGCTTTCTTT.